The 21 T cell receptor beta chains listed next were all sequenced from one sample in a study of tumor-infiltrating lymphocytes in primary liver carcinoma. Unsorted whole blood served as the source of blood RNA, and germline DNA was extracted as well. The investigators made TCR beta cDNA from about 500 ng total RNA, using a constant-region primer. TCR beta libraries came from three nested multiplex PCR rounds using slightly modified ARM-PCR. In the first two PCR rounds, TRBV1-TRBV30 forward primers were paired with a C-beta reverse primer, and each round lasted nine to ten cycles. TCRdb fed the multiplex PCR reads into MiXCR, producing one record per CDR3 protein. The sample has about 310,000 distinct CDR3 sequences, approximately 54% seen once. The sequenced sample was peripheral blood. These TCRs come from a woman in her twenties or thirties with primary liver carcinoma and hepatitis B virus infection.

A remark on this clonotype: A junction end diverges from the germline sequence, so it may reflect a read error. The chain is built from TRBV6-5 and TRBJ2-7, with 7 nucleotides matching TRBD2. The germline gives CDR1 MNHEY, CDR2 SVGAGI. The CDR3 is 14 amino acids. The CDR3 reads CANSYYGGGYEQYF. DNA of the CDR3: TGTGCCAACAGTTACTATGGCGGGGGATACGAGCAGTACTTC.

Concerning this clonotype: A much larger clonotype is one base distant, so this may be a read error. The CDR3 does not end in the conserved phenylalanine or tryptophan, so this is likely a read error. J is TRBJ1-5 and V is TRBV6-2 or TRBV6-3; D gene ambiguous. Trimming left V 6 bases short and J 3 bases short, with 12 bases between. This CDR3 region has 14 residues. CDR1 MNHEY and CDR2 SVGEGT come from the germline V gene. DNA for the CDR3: TGTGCCAGCAGCCCGGACGGCGTCAATCAGCCCCAGCATCTT. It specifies CASSPDGVNQPQHL.

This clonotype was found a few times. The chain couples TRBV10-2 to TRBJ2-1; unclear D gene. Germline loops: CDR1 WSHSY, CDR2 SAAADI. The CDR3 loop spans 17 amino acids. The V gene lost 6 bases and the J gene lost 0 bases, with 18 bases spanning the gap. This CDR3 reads CASSNSLARSSYNEQFF. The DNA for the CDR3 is TGCGCCAGCAGCAACTCCTTAGCCCGAAGCTCCTACAATGAGCAGTTCTTC.

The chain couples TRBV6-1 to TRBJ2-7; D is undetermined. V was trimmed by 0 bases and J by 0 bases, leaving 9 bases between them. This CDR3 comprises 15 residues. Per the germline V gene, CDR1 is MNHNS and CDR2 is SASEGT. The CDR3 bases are TGTGCCAGCAGTGAAGCGCGGCTTCCCTCCTACGAGCAGTACTTC. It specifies CASSEARLPSYEQYF.

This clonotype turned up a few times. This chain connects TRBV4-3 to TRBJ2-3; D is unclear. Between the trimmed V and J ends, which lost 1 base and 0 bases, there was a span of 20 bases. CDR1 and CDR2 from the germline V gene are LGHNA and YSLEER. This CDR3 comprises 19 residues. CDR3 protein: CASSQGPLLAASSTDTQYF. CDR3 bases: TGCGCCAGCAGCCAAGGCCCCCTCTTGGCAGCCTCTAGCACAGATACGCAGTATTTT.

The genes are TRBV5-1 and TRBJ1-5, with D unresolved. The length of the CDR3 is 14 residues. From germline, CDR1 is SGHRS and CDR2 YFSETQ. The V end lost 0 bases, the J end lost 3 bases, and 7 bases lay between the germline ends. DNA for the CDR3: TGCGCCAGCAGCTTGGGCCCCGACAATCAGCCCCAGCATTTT. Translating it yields CASSLGPDNQPQHF.

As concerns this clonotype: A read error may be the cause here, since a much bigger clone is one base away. For the CDR3, the DNA is TGTGCCAGCAGCCTGACAGGGGCCTACCAAGAGACCCAGTTCTTC. Protein product: CASSLTGAYQETQFF. The chain has TRBV6-1 and TRBJ2-5, with 8 bases lining up with TRBD1. Gene TRBJ2-1 matches the end of the DNA better, so the J call may be wrong. Germline CDR1 MNHNS, CDR2 SASEGT. The CDR3 is made up of 15 amino acids.

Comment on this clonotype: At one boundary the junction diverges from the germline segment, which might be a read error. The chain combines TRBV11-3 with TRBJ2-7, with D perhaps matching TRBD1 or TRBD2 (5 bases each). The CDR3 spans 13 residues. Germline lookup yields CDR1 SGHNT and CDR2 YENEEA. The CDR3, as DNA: TGCGCCAGCGGCTTAATTCAGGGCGCCGAGCAGTACTTC. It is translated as CASGLIQGAEQYF.

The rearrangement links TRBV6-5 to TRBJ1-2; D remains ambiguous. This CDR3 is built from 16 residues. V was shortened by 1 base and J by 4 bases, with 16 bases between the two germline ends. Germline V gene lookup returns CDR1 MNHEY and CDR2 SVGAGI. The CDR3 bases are TGTGCCAGCAGTTACTTTCCGGCCTGTACTATCTATGGCTACACCTTC. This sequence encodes CASSYFPACTIYGYTF.

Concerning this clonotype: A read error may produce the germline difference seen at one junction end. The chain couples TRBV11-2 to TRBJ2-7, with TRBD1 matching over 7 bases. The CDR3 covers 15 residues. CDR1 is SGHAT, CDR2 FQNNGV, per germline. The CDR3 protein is CASSLGGRIGDEQYF. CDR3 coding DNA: TGTGCTAGCAGCTTAGGGGGCAGGATCGGGGACGAGCAGTACTTC.

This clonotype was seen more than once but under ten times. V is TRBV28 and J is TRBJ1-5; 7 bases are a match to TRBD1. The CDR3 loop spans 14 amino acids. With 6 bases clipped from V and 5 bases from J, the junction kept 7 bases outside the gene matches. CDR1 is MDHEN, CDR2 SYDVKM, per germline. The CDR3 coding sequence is TGTGCCAGCAGAAATACAGGGGACTATCAGCCCCAGCATTTT. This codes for CASRNTGDYQPQHF.

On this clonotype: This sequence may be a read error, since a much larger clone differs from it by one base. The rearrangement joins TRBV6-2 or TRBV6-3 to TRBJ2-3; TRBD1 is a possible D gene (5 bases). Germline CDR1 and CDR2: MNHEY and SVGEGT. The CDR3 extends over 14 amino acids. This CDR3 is CASSSPDSADMQYF. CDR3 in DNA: TGTGCCAGCAGTTCCCCCGACAGCGCAGATATGCAGTATTTT.

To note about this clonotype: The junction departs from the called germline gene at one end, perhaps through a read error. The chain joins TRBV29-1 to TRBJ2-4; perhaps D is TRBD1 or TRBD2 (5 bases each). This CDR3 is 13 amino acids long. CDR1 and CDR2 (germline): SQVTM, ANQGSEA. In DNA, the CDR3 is TGCAGCGTTGAGGGGGATTCGGTTGGGTTTCTGCACTTC. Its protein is CSVEGDSVGFLHF.

CDR3: CASSLVRGVLGNNSPLHF. CDR3 DNA sequence: TGTGCCAGCAGCCTAGTAAGAGGGGTCTTGGGGAATAATTCACCCCTCCACTTT. The genes are TRBV4-2 and TRBJ1-6; D may be TRBD1 (5 bases). Germline loops: CDR1 LGHNA, CDR2 YNFKEQ. V was clipped by 4 bases and J by 5 bases, with 21 bases between them. CDR3 length: 18 residues.

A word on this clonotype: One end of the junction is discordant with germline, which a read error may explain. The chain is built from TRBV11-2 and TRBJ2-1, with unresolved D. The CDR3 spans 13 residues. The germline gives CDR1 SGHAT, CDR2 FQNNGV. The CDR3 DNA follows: TGTGCCAGCAGCCTAGGGAACTACAATGGGCAGTTCTTC. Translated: CASSLGNYNGQFF.

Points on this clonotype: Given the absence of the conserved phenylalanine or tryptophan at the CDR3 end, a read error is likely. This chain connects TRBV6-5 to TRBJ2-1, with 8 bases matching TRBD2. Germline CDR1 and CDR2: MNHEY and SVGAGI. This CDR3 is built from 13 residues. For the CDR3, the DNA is TGTGCCACCTTTAGCGGGAACTACAACGAGCAGTTCTGC. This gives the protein CATFSGNYNEQFC.

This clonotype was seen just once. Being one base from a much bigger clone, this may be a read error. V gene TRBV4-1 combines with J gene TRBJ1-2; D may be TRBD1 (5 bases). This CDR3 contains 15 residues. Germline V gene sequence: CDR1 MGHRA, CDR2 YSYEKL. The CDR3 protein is CASSQGLPGNYDYTF. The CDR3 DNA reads TGCGCCAGCAGCCAAGGCTTGCCAGGGAACTATGACTACACCTTC.

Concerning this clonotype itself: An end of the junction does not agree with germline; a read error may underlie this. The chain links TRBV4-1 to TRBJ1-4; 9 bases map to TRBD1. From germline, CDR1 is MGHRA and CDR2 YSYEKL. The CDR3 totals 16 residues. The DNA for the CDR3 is TGCTCCAGCAGCCAAGAGTTTCGGGACAGGGTTGAAAAACTGTTTTTT. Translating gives CSSSQEFRDRVEKLFF.

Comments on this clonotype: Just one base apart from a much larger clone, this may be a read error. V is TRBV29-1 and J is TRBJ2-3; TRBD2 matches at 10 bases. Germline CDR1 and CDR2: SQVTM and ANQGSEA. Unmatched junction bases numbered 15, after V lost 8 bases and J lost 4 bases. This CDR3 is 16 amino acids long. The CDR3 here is CSIGDPGLATSDTQYF. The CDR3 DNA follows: TGCAGCATTGGGGATCCGGGACTAGCGACCTCAGATACGCAGTATTTT.

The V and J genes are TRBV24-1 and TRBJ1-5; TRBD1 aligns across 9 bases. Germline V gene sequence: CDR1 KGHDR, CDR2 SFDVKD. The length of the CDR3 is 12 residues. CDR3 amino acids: CVTGQGNQPQHF. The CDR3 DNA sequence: TGTGTCACAGGACAGGGGAATCAGCCCCAGCATTTT.

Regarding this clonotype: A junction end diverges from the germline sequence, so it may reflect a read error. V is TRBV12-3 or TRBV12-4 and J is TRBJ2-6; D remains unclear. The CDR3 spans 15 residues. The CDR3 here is CASGLGATGANVLTF. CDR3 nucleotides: TGTGCCAGCGGTTTAGGAGCAACTGGGGCCAACGTCCTGACTTTC.